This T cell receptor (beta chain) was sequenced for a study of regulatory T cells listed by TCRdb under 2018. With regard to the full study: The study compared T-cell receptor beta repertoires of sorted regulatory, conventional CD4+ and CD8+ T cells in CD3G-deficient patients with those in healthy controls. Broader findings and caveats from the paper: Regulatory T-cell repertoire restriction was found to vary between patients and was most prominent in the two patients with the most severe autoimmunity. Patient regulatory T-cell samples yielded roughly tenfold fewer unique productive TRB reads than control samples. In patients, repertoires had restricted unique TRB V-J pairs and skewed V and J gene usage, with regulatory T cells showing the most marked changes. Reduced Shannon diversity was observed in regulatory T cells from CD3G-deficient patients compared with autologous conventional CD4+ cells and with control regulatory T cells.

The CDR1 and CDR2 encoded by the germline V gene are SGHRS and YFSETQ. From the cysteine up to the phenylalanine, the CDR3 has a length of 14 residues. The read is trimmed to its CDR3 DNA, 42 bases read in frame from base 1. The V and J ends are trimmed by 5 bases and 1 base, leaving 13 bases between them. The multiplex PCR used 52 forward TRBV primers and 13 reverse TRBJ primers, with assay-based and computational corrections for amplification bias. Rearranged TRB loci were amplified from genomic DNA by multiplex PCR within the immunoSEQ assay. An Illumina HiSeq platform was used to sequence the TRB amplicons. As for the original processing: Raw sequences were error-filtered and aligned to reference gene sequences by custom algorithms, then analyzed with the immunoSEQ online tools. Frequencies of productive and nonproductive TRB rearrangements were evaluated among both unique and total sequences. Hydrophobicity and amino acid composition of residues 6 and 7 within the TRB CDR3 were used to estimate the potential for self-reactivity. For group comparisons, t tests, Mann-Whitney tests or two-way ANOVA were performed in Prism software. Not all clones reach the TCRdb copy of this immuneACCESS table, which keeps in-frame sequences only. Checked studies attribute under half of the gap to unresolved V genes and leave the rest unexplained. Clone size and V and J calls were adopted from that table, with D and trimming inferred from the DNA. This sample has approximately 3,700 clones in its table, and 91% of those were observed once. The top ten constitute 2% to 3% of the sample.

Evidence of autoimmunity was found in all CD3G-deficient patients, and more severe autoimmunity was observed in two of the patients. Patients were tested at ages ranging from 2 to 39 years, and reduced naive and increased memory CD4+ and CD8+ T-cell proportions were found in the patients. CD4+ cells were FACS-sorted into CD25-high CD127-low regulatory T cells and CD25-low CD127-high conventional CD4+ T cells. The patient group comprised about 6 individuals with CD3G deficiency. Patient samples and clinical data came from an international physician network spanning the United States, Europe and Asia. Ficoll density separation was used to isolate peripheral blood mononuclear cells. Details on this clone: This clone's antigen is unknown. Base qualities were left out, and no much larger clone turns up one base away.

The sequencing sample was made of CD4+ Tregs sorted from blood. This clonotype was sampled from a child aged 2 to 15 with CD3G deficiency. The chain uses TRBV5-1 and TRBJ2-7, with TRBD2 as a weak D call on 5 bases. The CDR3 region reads CASRMDRGSYEQYF. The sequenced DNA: TGCGCCAGCAGGATGGACCGGGGTTCCTACGAGCAGTACTTC.